These 2 T cell receptor beta chains came from one sample sequenced in a study of shared clonotypes between healthy human individuals. Only in-frame clones appear in the TCRdb table, and some are missing; sequencing was by immunoSEQ multiplex PCR. The sample has millions of clones, 90% to 95% seen once. The source material was naive CD4+ T cells sorted from blood. The subset was: CD45RA+ positively selected. Receptors were obtained from a man between 18 and 29 years old in good health.

This chain joins TRBV5-6 and TRBJ2-3, with 7 bases that match TRBD2. V shed 2 bases, J shed 2 bases, and the junction held 5 bases outside the gene matches. In germline, CDR1 is SGHDT, CDR2 YYEEEE. This CDR3 comprises 15 residues. This CDR3 is CASSLRLAHTDTQYF. The DNA for the CDR3 is TGTGCCAGCAGCTTAAGACTAGCCCACACAGATACGCAGTATTTT.

The chain carries TRBV4-1 and TRBJ2-7; TRBD2 matches at 11 bases. The CDR3 is 15 residues long. V dropped 1 base and J dropped 4; count of bases not matched to a gene: 3. CDR1 is MGHRA and CDR2 is YSYEKL in the germline V gene. The CDR3 spells CASSQGLAGQYEQYF. The CDR3 DNA reads as TGCGCCAGCAGCCAAGGACTAGCGGGACAATACGAGCAGTACTTC.